Shown below are 8 T cell receptor beta chains from a single sample sequenced in a study of long-term antiretroviral therapy in people with HIV. This was the immunoSEQ v3.0 assay at survey level. Method: immunoSEQ multiplex PCR; TCRdb's copy keeps in-frame clones and lacks some. This sample yields 35,000 or so clones, of which 70% to 90% are seen a single time; roughly a tenth belongs to the top ten. The starting material was unsorted PBMCs, obtained 2.2 years after starting antiretroviral therapy. These receptors were collected from a man between 18 and 29 years old with HIV.

This sequence joins TRBV21-1 and TRBJ2-7. TRBV21-1 is an annotated pseudogene. This CDR3 contains 13 residues. DNA of the CDR3: TGTGCCAGCAGCGCCCTTCCCCACTACGAGCAGTACTTC. This encodes CASSALPHYEQYF.

The rearrangement links TRBV11-3 to TRBJ1-5, with 7 bases identical to TRBD1. The trim removed 4 bases at V and 5 bases at J, leaving 5 bases unmatched. The length of the CDR3 is 14 residues. Germline V gene sequence: CDR1 SGHNT, CDR2 YENEEA. In DNA, the CDR3 is TGTGCCAGCAGCTCCACAGGGGTACATCAGCCCCAGCATTTT. It is translated as CASSSTGVHQPQHF.

The rearrangement uses TRBV7-3 and TRBJ2-1, with D perhaps matching TRBD1 or TRBD2 (5 bases each). The CDR3 covers 14 residues. The germline CDR1 and CDR2 sequences are SGHTA and FQGTGA. Deletions cut 5 bases from V and 4 bases from J, with 12 bases between. The CDR3 nucleotides read TGTGCCAGCAGCCCCCCGGGGCGTTACAATGAGCAGTTCTTC. Residues: CASSPPGRYNEQFF.

The chain combines TRBV13 with TRBJ1-2; D is undetermined. The CDR3 has 15 amino acids. CDR1 and CDR2 (germline): PRHDT, FYEKMQ (reference sequence). Trimming took 5 bases from V and 4 from J, leaving 17 bases between them. This CDR3 reads CASSRLRTDGYGYTF. CDR3 nucleotides: TGTGCCAGCAGCAGACTAAGGACGGACGGCTATGGCTACACCTTC.

This clone was observed once. The rearrangement links TRBV11-3 to TRBJ2-2, with TRBD2 matching over 7 bases. This CDR3 contains 16 residues. Per the germline V gene, CDR1 is SGHNT and CDR2 is YENEEA. The trim removed 6 bases at V and 5 bases at J, leaving 12 bases unmatched. CDR3 amino acids: CASSRAAGVGTGELFF. CDR3 sequence (DNA): TGTGCCAGCAGTCGTGCCGCGGGAGTAGGAACCGGGGAGCTGTTTTTT.

DNA of the CDR3: TGTGCCAGTAGTATATTAGGGACAGGGGACAATGAGCAGTTCTTC. It translates to CASSILGTGDNEQFF. The gene calls are TRBV19 and TRBJ2-1, with TRBD1 matching 10 bases. This CDR3 has 15 amino acids. The junction had 3 bases not matched to a gene; V was cut back by 2 bases and J by 5 bases. Germline values: CDR1 LNHDA, CDR2 SQIVND (reference sequence).

J is TRBJ2-1 and V is TRBV5-1, with D maybe TRBD1 (6 bases). This CDR3 has 16 amino acids. Trimming removed 0 bases at V and 1 base at J, with 11 bases between. Germline V gene data show CDR1 as SGHRS and CDR2 as YFSETQ. CDR3 amino acids: CASSLVGQGSYNEQFF. The CDR3 DNA reads as TGCGCCAGCAGCTTGGTAGGGCAGGGGTCCTACAATGAGCAGTTCTTC.

The J gene is TRBJ1-2, the V gene TRBV5-1; D is possibly TRBD1 (5 bases). The V end lost 0 bases, the J end lost 8 bases, and 14 bases lay between the germline ends. The CDR3 length is 14 residues. Germline V lookup: CDR1 SGHRS, CDR2 YFSETQ. This chain's CDR3 is CASSLGSRESGYTF. In nucleotides, the CDR3 is TGCGCCAGCAGCTTGGGTAGCAGGGAGTCCGGCTACACCTTC.